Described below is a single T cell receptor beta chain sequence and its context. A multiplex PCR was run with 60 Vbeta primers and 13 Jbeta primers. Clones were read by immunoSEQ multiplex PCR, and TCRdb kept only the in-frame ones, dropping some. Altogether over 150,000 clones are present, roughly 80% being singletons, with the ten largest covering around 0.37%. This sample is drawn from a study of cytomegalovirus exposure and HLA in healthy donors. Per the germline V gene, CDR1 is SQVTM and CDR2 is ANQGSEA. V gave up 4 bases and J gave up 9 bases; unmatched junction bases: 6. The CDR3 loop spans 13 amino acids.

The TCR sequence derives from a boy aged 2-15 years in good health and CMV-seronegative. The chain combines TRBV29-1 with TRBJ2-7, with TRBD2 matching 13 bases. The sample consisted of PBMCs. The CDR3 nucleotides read TGCAGCGTTGCACTAGCGGGAGGGCCTGGGCAGTACTTC. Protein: CSVALAGGPGQYF.